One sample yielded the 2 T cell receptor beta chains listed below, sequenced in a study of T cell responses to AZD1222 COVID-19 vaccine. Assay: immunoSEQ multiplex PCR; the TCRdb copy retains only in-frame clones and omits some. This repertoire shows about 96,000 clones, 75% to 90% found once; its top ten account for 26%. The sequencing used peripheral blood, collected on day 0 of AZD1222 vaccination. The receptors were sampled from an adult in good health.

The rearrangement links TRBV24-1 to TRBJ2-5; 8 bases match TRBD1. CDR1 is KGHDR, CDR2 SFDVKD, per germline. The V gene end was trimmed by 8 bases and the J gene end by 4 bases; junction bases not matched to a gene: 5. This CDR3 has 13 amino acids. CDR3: CATIQGARETQYF. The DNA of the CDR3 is TGTGCCACCATCCAGGGGGCGCGAGAGACCCAGTACTTC.

The CDR3: CASSGSGEGPKNIQYF. The CDR3 DNA reads TGTGCCAGCAGTGGGTCAGGGGAGGGGCCCAAAAACATTCAGTACTTC. V and J are TRBV6-1 and TRBJ2-4; maybe TRBD2 (7 bases). Trimming pared 4 bases from V and 2 bases from J, leaving 15 bases between. CDR3 size: 16 residues. The germline V gene has CDR1 MNHNS and CDR2 SASEGT.